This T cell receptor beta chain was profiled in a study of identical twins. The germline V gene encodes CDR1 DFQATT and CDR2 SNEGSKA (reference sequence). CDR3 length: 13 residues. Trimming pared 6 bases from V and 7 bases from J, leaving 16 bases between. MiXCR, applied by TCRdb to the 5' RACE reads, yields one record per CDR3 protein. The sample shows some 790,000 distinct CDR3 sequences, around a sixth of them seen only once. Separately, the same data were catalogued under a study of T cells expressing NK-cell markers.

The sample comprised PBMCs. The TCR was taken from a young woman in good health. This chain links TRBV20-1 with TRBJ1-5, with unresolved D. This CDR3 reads CSASIGMDQPQHF. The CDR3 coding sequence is TGCAGTGCGTCGATAGGGATGGACCAGCCCCAGCATTTT.